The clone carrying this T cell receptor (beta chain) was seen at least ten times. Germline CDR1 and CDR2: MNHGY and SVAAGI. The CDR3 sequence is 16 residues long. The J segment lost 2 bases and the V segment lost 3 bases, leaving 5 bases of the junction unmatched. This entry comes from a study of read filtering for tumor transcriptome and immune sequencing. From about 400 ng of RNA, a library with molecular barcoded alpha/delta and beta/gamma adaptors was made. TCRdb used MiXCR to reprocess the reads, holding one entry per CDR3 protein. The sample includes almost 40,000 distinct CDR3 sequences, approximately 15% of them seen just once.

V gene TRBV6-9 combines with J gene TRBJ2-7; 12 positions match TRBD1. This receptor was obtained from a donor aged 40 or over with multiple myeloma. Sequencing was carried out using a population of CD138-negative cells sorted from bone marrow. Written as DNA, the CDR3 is TGTGCCAGCAGTTACGCCGGGACAGGGGGCGCCTACGAGCAGTACTTC. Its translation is CASSYAGTGGAYEQYF.